The entry below gives a single T cell receptor (beta chain) sequence along with its context. No antigen is known for it. The data derive from a study of CD8 T cells in ankylosing spondylitis. Quantitative barcoded 5'-RACE was used to prepare TCR beta libraries. MiXCR was run by TCRdb on the 5' RACE reads, yielding one entry per CDR3 protein. The sample yields 670,000 or so distinct CDR3 sequences, 19% seen once. Study-wide points: Disease-linked clones had a CD8+ phenotype and relatively low frequency in peripheral blood. Several highly homologous variants made up a TCR beta motif, and this motif appeared characteristic of ankylosing spondylitis blood. Reportedly, significant enrichment of disease-linked clones occurred in matched ankylosing spondylitis synovial fluid.

Unmatched junction bases numbered 7, after V lost 0 bases and J lost 5 bases. The length of the CDR3 is 16 residues. Germline CDR1 and CDR2: LNHNV and YYDKDF (reference sequence). Sequencing was done on a sample of blood, either unsorted or a sorted T cell fraction (not recorded which). This clonotype was obtained from a male donor with ankylosing spondylitis. This chain joins TRBV15 and TRBJ2-7; TRBD1 matches 10 bases. In DNA form, the CDR3 reads TGTGCCACCAGCAGAGATCGGACAGGGGGAGGGGACGAGCAGTACTTC. This codes for CATSRDRTGGGDEQYF.